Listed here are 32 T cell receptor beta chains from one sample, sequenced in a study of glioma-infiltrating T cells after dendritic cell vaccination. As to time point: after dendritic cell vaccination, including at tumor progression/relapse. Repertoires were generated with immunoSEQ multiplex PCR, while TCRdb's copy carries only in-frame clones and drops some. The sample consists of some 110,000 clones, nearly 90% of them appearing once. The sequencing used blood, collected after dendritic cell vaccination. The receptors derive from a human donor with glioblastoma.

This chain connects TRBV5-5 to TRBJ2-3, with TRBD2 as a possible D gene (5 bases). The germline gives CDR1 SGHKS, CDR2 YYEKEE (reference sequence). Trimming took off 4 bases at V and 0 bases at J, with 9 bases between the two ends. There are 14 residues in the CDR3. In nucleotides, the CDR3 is TGTGCCAGCAGCCCACTAGAGAGCACAGATACGCAGTATTTT. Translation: CASSPLESTDTQYF. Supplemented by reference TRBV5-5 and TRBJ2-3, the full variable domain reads DAGVTQSPTHLIKTRGQQVTLRCSPISGHKSVSWYQQVLGQGPQFIFQYYEKEERGRGNFPDRFSARQFPNYSSELNVNALLLGDSALYLCASSPLESTDTQYFGPGTRLTVL.

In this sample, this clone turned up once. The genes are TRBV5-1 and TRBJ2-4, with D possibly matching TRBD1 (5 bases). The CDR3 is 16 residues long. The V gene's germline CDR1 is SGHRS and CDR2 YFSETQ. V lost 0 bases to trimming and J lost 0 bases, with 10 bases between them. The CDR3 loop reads CASSLETDLAKNIQYF. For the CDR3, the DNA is TGCGCCAGCAGCTTGGAGACAGACCTAGCCAAAAACATTCAGTACTTC.

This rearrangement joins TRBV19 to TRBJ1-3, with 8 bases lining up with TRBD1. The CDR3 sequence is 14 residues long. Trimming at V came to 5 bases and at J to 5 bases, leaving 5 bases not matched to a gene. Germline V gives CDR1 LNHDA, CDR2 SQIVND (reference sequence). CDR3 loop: CASSPGQARNTIYF. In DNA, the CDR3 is TGTGCCAGTAGTCCGGGACAGGCCCGAAACACCATATATTTT.

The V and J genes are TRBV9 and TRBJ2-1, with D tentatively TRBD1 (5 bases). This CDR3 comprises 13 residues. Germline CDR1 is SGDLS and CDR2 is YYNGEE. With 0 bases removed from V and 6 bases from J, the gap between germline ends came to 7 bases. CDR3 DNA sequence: TGTGCCAGCAGCGTAGGACAGATCAATGAGCAGTTCTTC. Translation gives CASSVGQINEQFF.

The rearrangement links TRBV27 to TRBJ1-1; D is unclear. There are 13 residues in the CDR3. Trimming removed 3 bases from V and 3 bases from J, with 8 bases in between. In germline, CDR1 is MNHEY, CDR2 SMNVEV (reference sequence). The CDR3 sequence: CASSLVRDTEAFF. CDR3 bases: TGTGCCAGCAGTTTGGTCCGGGACACTGAAGCTTTCTTT.

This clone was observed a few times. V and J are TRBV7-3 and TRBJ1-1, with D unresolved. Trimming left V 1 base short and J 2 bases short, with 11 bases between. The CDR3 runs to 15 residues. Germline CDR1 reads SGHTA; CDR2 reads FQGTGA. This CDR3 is CASSLMVFRNTEAFF. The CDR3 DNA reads TGTGCCAGCAGCTTAATGGTCTTCAGAAACACTGAAGCTTTCTTT.

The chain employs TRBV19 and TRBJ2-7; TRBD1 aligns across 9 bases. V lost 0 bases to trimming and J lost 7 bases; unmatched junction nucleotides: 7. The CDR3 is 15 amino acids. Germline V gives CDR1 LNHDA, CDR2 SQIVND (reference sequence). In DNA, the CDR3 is TGTGCCAGTAGTATAGACCGGGACAGGGTGAGGGAGCAGTACTTC. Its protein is CASSIDRDRVREQYF.

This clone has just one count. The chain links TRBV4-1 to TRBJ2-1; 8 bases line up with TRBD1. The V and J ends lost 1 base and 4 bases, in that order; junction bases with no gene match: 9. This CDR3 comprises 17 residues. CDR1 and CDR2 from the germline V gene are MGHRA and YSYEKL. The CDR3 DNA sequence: TGCGCCAGCAGCCAAGTGAGTGGAGGGACAGGTTACAATGAGCAGTTCTTC. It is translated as CASSQVSGGTGYNEQFF.

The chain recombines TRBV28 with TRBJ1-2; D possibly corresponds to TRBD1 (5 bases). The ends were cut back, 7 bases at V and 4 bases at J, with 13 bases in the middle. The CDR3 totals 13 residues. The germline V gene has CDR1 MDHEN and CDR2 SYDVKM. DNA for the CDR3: TGTGCCAGCAATGGGGGACTGTCCTATGGCTACACCTTC. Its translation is CASNGGLSYGYTF.

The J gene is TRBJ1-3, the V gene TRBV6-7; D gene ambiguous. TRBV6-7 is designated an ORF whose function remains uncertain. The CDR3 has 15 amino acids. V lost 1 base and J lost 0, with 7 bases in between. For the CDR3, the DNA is TGTGCCAGCAGTTACTGCTCCTACTCTGGAAACACCATATATTTT. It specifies CASSYCSYSGNTIYF.

CDR3 sequence: CASSYGAGTDTEAFF. For the CDR3, the DNA is TGTGCCAGCAGTTACGGGGCGGGGACGGACACTGAAGCTTTCTTT. The chain employs TRBV6-5 and TRBJ1-1, with TRBD1 as a possible D gene (5 bases). Trimming took 2 bases from V and 3 from J, leaving 13 bases between them. The germline V gene encodes CDR1 MNHEY and CDR2 SVGAGI. This CDR3 spans 15 amino acids.

This chain's CDR3 is CASRGSPGLPQHF. The CDR3 DNA reads TGTGCCAGCAGGGGCAGCCCAGGACTGCCCCAGCATTTT. The chain has TRBV6-1 and TRBJ1-5; D is unclear. The CDR3 contains 13 residues. Germline V gene lookup returns CDR1 MNHNS and CDR2 SASEGT. V dropped 6 bases and J dropped 9 bases, with 15 bases sitting between them.

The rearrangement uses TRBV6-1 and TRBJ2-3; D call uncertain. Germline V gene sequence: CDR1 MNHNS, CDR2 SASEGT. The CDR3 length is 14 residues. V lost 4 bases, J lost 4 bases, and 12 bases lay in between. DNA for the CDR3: TGTGCCAGCAGTGGGGCACACCTGTCAGATACGCAGTATTTT. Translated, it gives CASSGAHLSDTQYF.

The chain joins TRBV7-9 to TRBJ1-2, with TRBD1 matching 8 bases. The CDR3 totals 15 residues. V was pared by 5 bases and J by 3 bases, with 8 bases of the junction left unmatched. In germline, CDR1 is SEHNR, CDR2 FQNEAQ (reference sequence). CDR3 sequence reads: CASSPTGGRDYGYTF. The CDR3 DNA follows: TGTGCCAGCAGCCCTACAGGGGGGAGGGACTATGGCTACACCTTC.

DNA for the CDR3: TGCGCCAGCAGCCCGGGACTAGCGGATAACACCGGGGAGCTGTTTTTT. Encoded protein: CASSPGLADNTGELFF. V usage is TRBV5-1 and J usage is TRBJ2-2, with 11 bases identical to TRBD2. Germline CDR1 and CDR2: SGHRS and YFSETQ. This CDR3 has 16 amino acids. Germline trimming cut 4 bases from V and 2 bases from J; bases unmatched to any gene: 4.

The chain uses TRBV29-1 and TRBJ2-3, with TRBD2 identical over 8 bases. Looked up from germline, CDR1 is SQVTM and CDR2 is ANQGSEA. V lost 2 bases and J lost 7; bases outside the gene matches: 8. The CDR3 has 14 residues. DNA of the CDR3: TGCAGCGTTGAATCCCACGGCGGGAGGAATACGCAGTATTTT. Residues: CSVESHGGRNTQYF.

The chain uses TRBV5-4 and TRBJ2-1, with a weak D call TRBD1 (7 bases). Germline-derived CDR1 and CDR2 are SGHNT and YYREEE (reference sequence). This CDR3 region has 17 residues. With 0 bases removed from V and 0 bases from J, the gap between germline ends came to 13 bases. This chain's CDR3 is CASSLASGGSSYNEQFF. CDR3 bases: TGTGCCAGCAGCTTGGCCTCAGGGGGGAGCTCCTACAATGAGCAGTTCTTC.

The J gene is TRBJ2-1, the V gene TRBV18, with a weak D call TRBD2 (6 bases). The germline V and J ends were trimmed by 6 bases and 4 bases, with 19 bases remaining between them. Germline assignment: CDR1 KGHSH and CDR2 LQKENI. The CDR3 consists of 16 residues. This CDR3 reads CASSPTAQGGYNEQFF. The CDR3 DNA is TGTGCCAGCTCCCCTACGGCGCAGGGAGGATACAATGAGCAGTTCTTC.

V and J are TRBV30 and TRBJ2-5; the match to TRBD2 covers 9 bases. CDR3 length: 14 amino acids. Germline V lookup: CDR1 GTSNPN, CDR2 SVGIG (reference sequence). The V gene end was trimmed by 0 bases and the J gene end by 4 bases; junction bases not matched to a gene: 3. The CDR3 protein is CAWSVLAGGETQYF. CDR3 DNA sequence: TGTGCCTGGAGTGTACTAGCGGGTGGAGAGACCCAGTACTTC.

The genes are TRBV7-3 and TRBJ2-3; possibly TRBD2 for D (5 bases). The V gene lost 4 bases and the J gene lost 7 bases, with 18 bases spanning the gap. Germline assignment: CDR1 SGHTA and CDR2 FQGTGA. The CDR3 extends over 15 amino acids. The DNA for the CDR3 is TGTGCCAGCAGCTCGCAAAGCGGAGGCCGGAATACGCAGTATTTT. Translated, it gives CASSSQSGGRNTQYF.

The CDR3 sequence is CSDPAQYF. The CDR3 DNA follows: TGCAGCGACCCGGCCCAGTACTTC. V is TRBV29-1 and J is TRBJ2-5, with D unresolved. CDR3 length equals 8 residues. CDR1 and CDR2 from the germline V gene are SQVTM and ANQGSEA. Trimming left V 7 bases short and J 9 bases short, with 6 bases between.

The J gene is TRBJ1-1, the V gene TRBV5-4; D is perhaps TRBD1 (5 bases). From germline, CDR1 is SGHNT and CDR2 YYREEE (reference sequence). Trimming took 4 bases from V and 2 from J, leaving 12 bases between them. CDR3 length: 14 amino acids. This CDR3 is CASSVQDSNTEAFF. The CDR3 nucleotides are TGTGCCAGCAGCGTACAGGATAGTAACACTGAAGCTTTCTTT.

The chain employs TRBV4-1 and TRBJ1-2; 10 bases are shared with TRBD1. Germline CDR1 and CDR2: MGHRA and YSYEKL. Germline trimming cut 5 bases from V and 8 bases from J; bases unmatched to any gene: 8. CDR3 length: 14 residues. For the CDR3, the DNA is TGCGCCAGCAGCAGGGACAGGGGACTATGGGGCTACACCTTC. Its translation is CASSRDRGLWGYTF.

This CDR3 reads CASTSTSGLSTDTQYF. CDR3 DNA sequence: TGTGCCAGTACCTCGACTAGCGGCCTTAGCACAGATACGCAGTATTTT. This sequence joins TRBV19 and TRBJ2-3; 9 nucleotides align to TRBD2. The V and J ends lost 7 bases and 0 bases, in that order; junction bases with no gene match: 8. CDR1 and CDR2 from the germline V gene are LNHDA and SQIVND (reference sequence). The CDR3 extends over 16 amino acids.

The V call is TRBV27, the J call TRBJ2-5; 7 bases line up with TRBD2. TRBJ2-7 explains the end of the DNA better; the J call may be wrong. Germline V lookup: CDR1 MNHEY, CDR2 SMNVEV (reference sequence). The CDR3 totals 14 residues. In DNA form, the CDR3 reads TGTGCCAGCAGCGGGGGGTATAGCTCCTACGAGCAGTACTTC. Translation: CASSGGYSSYEQYF.

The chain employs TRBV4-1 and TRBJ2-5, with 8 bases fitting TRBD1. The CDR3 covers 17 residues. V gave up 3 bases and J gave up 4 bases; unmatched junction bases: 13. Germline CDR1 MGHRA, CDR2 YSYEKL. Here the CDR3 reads CASSQAAWQGAGETQYF. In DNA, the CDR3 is TGCGCCAGCAGCCAGGCAGCGTGGCAGGGGGCGGGAGAGACCCAGTACTTC.

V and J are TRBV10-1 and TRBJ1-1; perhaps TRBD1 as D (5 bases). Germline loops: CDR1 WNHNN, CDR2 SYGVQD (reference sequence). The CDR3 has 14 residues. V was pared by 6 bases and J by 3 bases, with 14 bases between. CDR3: CASRRRGRYTEAFF. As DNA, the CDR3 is TGCGCCAGCAGGCGGAGGGGCAGGTACACTGAAGCTTTCTTT.

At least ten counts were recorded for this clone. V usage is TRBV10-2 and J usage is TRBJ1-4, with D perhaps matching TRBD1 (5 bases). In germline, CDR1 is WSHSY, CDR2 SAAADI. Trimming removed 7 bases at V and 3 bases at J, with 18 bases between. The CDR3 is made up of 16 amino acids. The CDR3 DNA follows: TGCGCCAGCACTCCCCAGTGGGGGGATTCTAATGAAAAACTGTTTTTT. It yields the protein CASTPQWGDSNEKLFF.

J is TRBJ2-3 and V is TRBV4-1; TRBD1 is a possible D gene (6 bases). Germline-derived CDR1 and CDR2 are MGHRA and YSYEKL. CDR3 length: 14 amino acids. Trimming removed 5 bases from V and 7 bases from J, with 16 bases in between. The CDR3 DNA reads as TGCGCCAGCAGCGTACGGACAGCGGATTATACGCAGTATTTT. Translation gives CASSVRTADYTQYF.

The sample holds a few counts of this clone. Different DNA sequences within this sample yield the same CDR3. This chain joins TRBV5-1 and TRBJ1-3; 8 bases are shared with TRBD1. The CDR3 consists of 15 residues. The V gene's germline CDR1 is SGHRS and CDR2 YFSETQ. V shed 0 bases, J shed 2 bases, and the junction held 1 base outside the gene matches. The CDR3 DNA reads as TGCGCCAGCAGCTTGGGGACAGGGACTGGAAACACCATATATTTT. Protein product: CASSLGTGTGNTIYF.

CDR3 sequence: CASSPHRTSGTNTGELFF. The CDR3 DNA reads TGTGCCAGCAGCCCCCACCGGACTAGCGGGACCAACACCGGGGAGCTGTTTTTT. V usage is TRBV9 and J usage is TRBJ2-2; TRBD2 matches 12 bases. This CDR3 region has 18 residues. Trimming cost V 4 bases and J 2 bases; bases outside gene matches: 9. In germline, CDR1 is SGDLS, CDR2 YYNGEE.

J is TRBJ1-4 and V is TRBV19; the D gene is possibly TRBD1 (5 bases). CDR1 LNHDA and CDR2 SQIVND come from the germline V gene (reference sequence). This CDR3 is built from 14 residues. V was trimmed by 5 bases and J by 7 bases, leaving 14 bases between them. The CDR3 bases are TGTGCCAGTAGTCCCAGGGCCCTCTTTGAAAAACTGTTTTTT. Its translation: CASSPRALFEKLFF.